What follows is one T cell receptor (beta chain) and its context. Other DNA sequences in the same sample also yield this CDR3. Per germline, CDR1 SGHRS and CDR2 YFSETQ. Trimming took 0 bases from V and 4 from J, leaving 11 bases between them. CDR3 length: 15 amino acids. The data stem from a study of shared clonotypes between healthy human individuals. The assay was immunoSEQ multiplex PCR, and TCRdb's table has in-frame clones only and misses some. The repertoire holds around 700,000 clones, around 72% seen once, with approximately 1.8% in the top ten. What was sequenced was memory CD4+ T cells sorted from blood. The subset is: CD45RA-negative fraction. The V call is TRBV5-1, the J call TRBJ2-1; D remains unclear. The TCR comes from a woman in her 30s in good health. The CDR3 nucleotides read TGCGCCAGCAGCTTGGGCTCGGGCGGATACAATGAGCAGTTCTTC. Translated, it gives CASSLGSGGYNEQFF.